The 20 T cell receptor beta chains below all came from one sample that was sequenced in a study of blood T cell repertoires in COVID-19. The data were produced by immunoSEQ multiplex PCR, yet TCRdb's version contains in-frame clones alone and is incomplete. The top ten clones hold 2% to 2.5% of a sample with roughly 120,000 clones, over 65% of them seen once. The sequencing sample was made of peripheral blood. The receptors derive from a man aged 25 to 45 with acute or convalescent COVID-19.

The rearrangement uses TRBV5-1 and TRBJ2-5; 14 bases line up with TRBD2. CDR3 length: 17 amino acids. Germline trimming cut 4 bases from V and 4 bases from J; bases unmatched to any gene: 9. Germline assignment: CDR1 SGHRS and CDR2 YFSETQ. CDR3 sequence: CASSARTSGGQRETQYF. The DNA for the CDR3 is TGCGCCAGCAGCGCCCGGACTAGCGGGGGGCAAAGAGAGACCCAGTACTTC. The full variable domain, completed using reference TRBV5-1 and TRBJ2-5, is KAGVTQTPRYLIKTRGQQVTLSCSPISGHRSVSWYQQTPGQGLQFLFEYFSETQRNKGNFPGRFSGRQFSNSRSEMNVSTLELGDSALYLCASSARTSGGQRETQYFGPGTRLLVL.

This rearrangement joins TRBV2 to TRBJ2-1; 7 positions match TRBD2. Germline V gene sequence: CDR1 SNHLY, CDR2 FYNNEI. Losses at the gene ends were 1 base for V and 4 bases for J; bases not matched to a gene: 7. This CDR3 comprises 16 residues. The DNA for the CDR3 is TGTGCCAGCAGTGAAGAAGGCAGCGGGGCATACAATGAGCAGTTCTTC. Its protein product is CASSEEGSGAYNEQFF.

The rearrangement joins TRBV7-3 to TRBJ1-1; 7 positions match TRBD1. This CDR3 spans 15 amino acids. CDR1 and CDR2 (germline): SGHTA, FQGTGA. The J segment lost 4 bases and the V segment lost 1 base, leaving 6 bases of the junction unmatched. CDR3: CASSLSDRAGTEAFF. CDR3 nucleotides: TGTGCCAGCAGCTTAAGCGACAGGGCTGGCACTGAAGCTTTCTTT.

V gene TRBV5-1 combines with J gene TRBJ2-5, with 8 bases fitting TRBD2. Losses at the gene ends were 1 base for V and 2 bases for J; bases not matched to a gene: 10. CDR3 length: 17 amino acids. Germline CDR1 SGHRS, CDR2 YFSETQ. The CDR3 nucleotides are TGCGCCAGCAGCTTGCCGCACGCGGGGGGCATACAAGAGACCCAGTACTTC. The encoded protein is CASSLPHAGGIQETQYF.

The J gene is TRBJ2-7, the V gene TRBV10-1; D is ambiguous. The CDR3 consists of 16 residues. Germline lookup yields CDR1 WNHNN and CDR2 SYGVQD (reference sequence). V lost 2 bases to trimming and J lost 2 bases, with 16 bases between them. CDR3 nucleotide sequence: TGCGCCAGCAGTGAGCGCGAGGTGCGCTTTGCCTACGAGCAGTACGTC. This codes for CASSEREVRFAYEQYV.

V usage is TRBV6-5 and J usage is TRBJ1-1, with 7 bases identical to TRBD1. V lost 6 bases, J lost 4 bases, and 11 bases stayed unmatched. This CDR3 comprises 15 residues. Looked up from germline, CDR1 is MNHEY and CDR2 is SVGAGI. The CDR3 bases are TGTGCCAGCAGCCGACAGGGTCGGCTGGGCACTGAAGCTTTCTTT. Protein product: CASSRQGRLGTEAFF.

V gene TRBV5-1 combines with J gene TRBJ2-3; 7 nucleotides agree with TRBD1. Germline V gene lookup returns CDR1 SGHRS and CDR2 YFSETQ. The trim removed 4 bases at V and 7 bases at J, leaving 18 bases unmatched. CDR3 length: 17 amino acids. In nucleotides, the CDR3 is TGCGCCAGCAGCCCGGTCCCTGGGACAGATGTTAGAAATACGCAGTATTTT. Its translation is CASSPVPGTDVRNTQYF.

The rearrangement joins TRBV7-8 to TRBJ2-1; 10 bases align to TRBD2. CDR1 is SGHVS, CDR2 FQNEAQ, per germline. The V segment lost 4 bases and the J segment 1 base; nucleotides outside the gene matches: 4. The CDR3 runs 16 residues. The CDR3 loop is CASSWTSGESYNEQFF. DNA for the CDR3: TGTGCCAGCAGCTGGACTAGCGGCGAATCCTACAATGAGCAGTTCTTC.

The gene calls are TRBV7-9 and TRBJ2-1, with 13 bases identical to TRBD2. The CDR3 is 17 residues long. Germline trimming cut 7 bases from V and 8 bases from J; bases unmatched to any gene: 14. Germline CDR1 SEHNR, CDR2 FQNEAQ (reference sequence). The CDR3 region has the DNA TGTGCCAGCACCCAATCCCTACTAGCGGGAGGGGGGGATGAGCAGTTCTTC. Translation gives CASTQSLLAGGGDEQFF.

The gene calls are TRBV7-2 and TRBJ2-7; a possible D gene is TRBD2 (7 bases). V lost 0 bases to trimming and J lost 2 bases, with 17 bases between them. The CDR3 loop spans 17 amino acids. Germline values: CDR1 SGHTA, CDR2 FQGNSA. The CDR3: CASSLAHTGGYTYEQYF. The DNA for the CDR3 is TGTGCCAGCAGCTTAGCGCACACGGGGGGCTACACCTACGAGCAGTACTTC.

This clone appeared once. The chain recombines TRBV19 with TRBJ1-3; D gene ambiguous. Germline CDR1 and CDR2: LNHDA and SQIVND (reference sequence). V gave up 3 bases and J gave up 0 bases, with 9 bases separating them. This CDR3 has 15 amino acids. The CDR3 DNA reads TGTGCCAGTAGTATCGACACAGACTCTGGAAACACCATATATTTT. Translating it yields CASSIDTDSGNTIYF. Full variable domain (missing parts from reference TRBV19 and TRBJ1-3): DGGITQSPKYLFRKEGQNVTLSCEQNLNHDAMYWYRQDPGQGLRLIYYSQIVNDFQKGDIAEGYSVSREKKESFPLTVTSAQKNPTAFYLCASSIDTDSGNTIYFGEGSWLTVV.

The rearrangement links TRBV6-1 to TRBJ1-1; 9 bases agree with TRBD1. V lost 1 base to trimming and J lost 6 bases; unmatched junction nucleotides: 3. Per the germline V gene, CDR1 is MNHNS and CDR2 is SASEGT. The CDR3 has 14 residues. CDR3 nucleotides: TGTGCCAGCAGTGAAGTCTGGGACAGGGCTGAAGCTTTCTTT. Translated, it gives CASSEVWDRAEAFF.

The chain links TRBV2 to TRBJ1-1; a weak D match, TRBD1 (6 bases). The V end was cut by 4 bases, the J end by 5 bases, with 11 bases between. Germline V gene sequence: CDR1 SNHLY, CDR2 FYNNEI. CDR3 length: 13 amino acids. CDR3 nucleotide sequence: TGTGCCAGCAGTGGAGCAGGGGATACTGAAGCTTTCTTT. Its translation is CASSGAGDTEAFF.

The genes are TRBV12-5 and TRBJ1-5, with D hard to call. The CDR3 covers 16 residues. V lost 6 bases, J lost 6 bases, and 21 bases lay in between. CDR1 and CDR2 (germline): LGHNT, FRNRAP. The CDR3 coding sequence is TGTGCTAGTGGCCCTCTTAATGAGCGATTTTCTCAGCCCCAGCATTTT. Residues: CASGPLNERFSQPQHF.

The V gene is TRBV19, the J gene TRBJ1-6, with D possibly being TRBD1 (5 bases). Germline CDR1 and CDR2: LNHDA and SQIVND (reference sequence). The CDR3 contains 15 residues. Trimming left V 5 bases short and J 10 bases short, with 18 bases between. The CDR3 DNA reads as TGTGCCAGTAGTCCCCAGGGCGGGGGGAAATCACCCCTCCACTTT. Protein sequence: CASSPQGGGKSPLHF. Full variable domain (rest looked up from reference TRBV19 and TRBJ1-6): DGGITQSPKYLFRKEGQNVTLSCEQNLNHDAMYWYRQDPGQGLRLIYYSQIVNDFQKGDIAEGYSVSREKKESFPLTVTSAQKNPTAFYLCASSPQGGGKSPLHFGNGTRLTVT.

This chain uses TRBV6-1 with TRBJ2-7; no definite D call. Germline CDR1 and CDR2: MNHNS and SASEGT. V dropped 7 bases and J dropped 3 bases, with 10 bases sitting between them. CDR3 length equals 12 residues. The CDR3 is CASTTHSYEQYF. In nucleotides, the CDR3 is TGTGCCAGCACCACCCACAGCTACGAGCAGTACTTC.

In this sample, this clone turned up a few times. The J gene is TRBJ2-2, the V gene TRBV27; D may be TRBD1 (5 bases). Germline lookup yields CDR1 MNHEY and CDR2 SMNVEV (reference sequence). The CDR3 has 21 amino acids. The V and J ends lost 4 bases and 0 bases respectively, with 27 bases between them. In nucleotides, the CDR3 is TGTGCCAGCAGTTCCCCGCCTGTCGCCCGGTGGGGCAAACCGAACACCGGGGAGCTGTTTTTT. Amino acids: CASSSPPVARWGKPNTGELFF.

This clone has more than one count but fewer than ten. The V gene is TRBV4-3, the J gene TRBJ2-1; TRBD2 aligns across 13 bases. J lost 8 bases, V lost 5 bases, and 12 bases had no gene match. The CDR3 runs 17 residues. CDR1 LGHNA and CDR2 YSLEER come from the germline V gene. CDR3 region: CASSARPTSGGADEQFF. The CDR3 coding sequence is TGCGCCAGCAGCGCCCGACCCACTAGCGGGGGGGCCGATGAGCAGTTCTTC.

The J gene is TRBJ2-7, the V gene TRBV29-1; D is unresolved. The V end was cut by 7 bases, the J end by 3 bases, with 13 bases between. CDR3 length: 12 residues. CDR1 and CDR2 (germline): SQVTM, ANQGSEA. CDR3 amino acids: CSAYSINYEQYF. The CDR3 DNA sequence: TGCAGCGCTTACAGCATAAACTACGAGCAGTACTTC.

The V and J genes are TRBV2 and TRBJ1-1; TRBD1 is a possible D gene (5 bases). The CDR3 is made up of 14 amino acids. The germline gives CDR1 SNHLY, CDR2 FYNNEI. V was clipped by 8 bases and J by 2 bases, with 15 bases between them. The CDR3 loop is CASQLQGFNTEAFF. CDR3 bases: TGTGCCAGCCAACTCCAGGGTTTTAACACTGAAGCTTTCTTT. Full variable domain (remainder filled in from reference TRBV2 and TRBJ1-1): EPEVTQTPSHQVTQMGQEVILRCVPISNHLYFYWYRQILGQKVEFLVSFYNNEISEKSEIFDDQFSVERPDGSNFTLKIRSTKLEDSAMYFCASQLQGFNTEAFFGQGTRLTVV.